The 19 T cell receptor beta chains listed next were all sequenced from one sample in a study of cytomegalovirus exposure and HLA in healthy donors. Researchers ran the PCR with 60 Vbeta and 13 Jbeta primers. Clones were sequenced by immunoSEQ multiplex PCR, and TCRdb holds only the in-frame ones, with some missing. Altogether about 190,000 clones are present, around 85% being singletons, with the ten largest covering about 6%. The sample consisted of PBMCs. All receptors derive from a man aged 40-49 years in good health and CMV-seropositive.

This clone is a singleton in its sample. V and J are TRBV11-2 and TRBJ2-1; 10 nucleotides line up with TRBD2. CDR3 size: 16 residues. With 2 bases clipped from V and 7 bases from J, the junction kept 8 bases outside the gene matches. CDR1 SGHAT and CDR2 FQNNGV come from the germline V gene. This CDR3 reads CASSLLGAGGRNEQFF. The CDR3 region has the DNA TGTGCCAGCAGCTTACTAGGAGCGGGGGGGCGAAATGAGCAGTTCTTC.

This clone has only one observation. This chain links TRBV7-2 with TRBJ1-2; D may be TRBD1 (5 bases). Trimming removed 5 bases from V and 0 bases from J, with 13 bases in between. Germline V lookup: CDR1 SGHTA, CDR2 FQGNSA. The CDR3 is 15 amino acids. The DNA of the CDR3 is TGTGCCAGCAGCATTGCGCTGACAGCTAACTATGGCTACACCTTC. This translates into CASSIALTANYGYTF.

This chain links TRBV5-1 with TRBJ2-7, with 12 bases aligning to TRBD2. The CDR3 is 14 amino acids. V was clipped by 2 bases and J by 4 bases; unmatched bases: 1. Germline CDR1 and CDR2: SGHRS and YFSETQ. DNA of the CDR3: TGCGCCAGCAGCTTACTAGCGGGGGGATACGAGCAGTACTTC. Amino acid sequence: CASSLLAGGYEQYF.

This chain links TRBV4-2 with TRBJ2-5; TRBD2 agrees at 10 bases. The V gene end was trimmed by 0 bases and the J gene end by 5 bases; junction bases not matched to a gene: 3. The germline V gene has CDR1 LGHNA and CDR2 YNFKEQ. The CDR3 length is 15 residues. Here the CDR3 DNA reads TGTGCCAGCAGCCAAGAACTAGCGGGGAGGGAGACCCAGTACTTC. It specifies CASSQELAGRETQYF.

The chain links TRBV19 to TRBJ2-7; 7 bases align to TRBD2. Germline lookup yields CDR1 LNHDA and CDR2 SQIVND (reference sequence). This CDR3 is 14 amino acids long. V dropped 7 bases and J dropped 1; count of bases not matched to a gene: 7. The CDR3 region has the DNA TGTGCCAGTAAAGCGGGGTTCACGTCCTACGAGCAGTACTTC. Its translation is CASKAGFTSYEQYF.

V gene TRBV30 combines with J gene TRBJ2-5; TRBD2 aligns across 8 bases. V lost 4 bases and J lost 9; bases outside the gene matches: 16. The CDR3 is 15 residues long. Germline CDR1 reads GTSNPN; CDR2 reads SVGIG (reference sequence). The CDR3 nucleotides read TGTGCCTGGACCTCCCAGCGGGGGCCGCAGGGTGCCCAGTACTTC. It is translated as CAWTSQRGPQGAQYF.

The chain uses TRBV6-1 and TRBJ1-6; TRBD1 is a possible D gene (5 bases). The CDR3 is made up of 18 amino acids. With 4 bases removed from V and 0 bases from J, the gap between germline ends came to 16 bases. CDR1 MNHNS and CDR2 SASEGT come from the germline V gene. This CDR3 is CASSGRQSLLSYNSPLHF. Here the CDR3 DNA reads TGTGCCAGCAGTGGGAGACAGTCCCTACTCTCCTATAATTCACCCCTCCACTTT.

This rearrangement joins TRBV6-5 to TRBJ2-5, with TRBD1 matching 9 bases. V gave up 5 bases and J gave up 2 bases; unmatched junction bases: 6. The germline CDR1 and CDR2 sequences are MNHEY and SVGAGI. This CDR3 has 15 amino acids. CDR3 region: CASSRTGEPQETQYF. In DNA form, the CDR3 reads TGTGCCAGCAGTCGGACAGGGGAGCCGCAAGAGACCCAGTACTTC.

This chain connects TRBV28 to TRBJ1-1, with TRBD1 matching over 7 bases. This CDR3 region has 17 residues. V was clipped by 7 bases and J by 5 bases; unmatched bases: 19. Germline V gene sequence: CDR1 MDHEN, CDR2 SYDVKM. The DNA of the CDR3 is TGTGCCAGCACCACCTCGCCGACAGGGTTCGTCGGGACTGAAGCTTTCTTT. It encodes CASTTSPTGFVGTEAFF.

This clone is a singleton in its sample. The rearrangement uses TRBV9 and TRBJ2-3, with D maybe TRBD2 (6 bases). The V and J ends lost 3 bases and 1 base respectively, with 9 bases between them. CDR1 and CDR2 (germline): SGDLS, YYNGEE. The CDR3 loop spans 14 amino acids. In nucleotides, the CDR3 is TGTGCCAGCAGCGGGAGGGTGGGCACAGATACGCAGTATTTT. Translated: CASSGRVGTDTQYF.

The J gene is TRBJ1-5, the V gene TRBV7-2, with D possibly TRBD1 on 5 matching bases. V was trimmed by 5 bases and J by 9 bases, leaving 14 bases between them. The length of the CDR3 is 13 residues. Germline V gene sequence: CDR1 SGHTA, CDR2 FQGNSA. The CDR3 here is CASSQRGVAPQHF. The CDR3 bases are TGTGCCAGCAGCCAACGGGGGGTCGCGCCCCAGCATTTT.

The chain joins TRBV7-9 to TRBJ1-1, with D unresolved. CDR3 size: 13 residues. CDR1 is SEHNR, CDR2 FQNEAQ, per germline (reference sequence). V was pared by 7 bases and J by 7 bases, with 16 bases between. The CDR3 DNA follows: TGTGCCAGCACCAAGGCGGGGAAGGATGAAGCTTTCTTT. This encodes CASTKAGKDEAFF.

The chain has TRBV7-2 and TRBJ1-1, with 8 bases identical to TRBD1. Germline lookup yields CDR1 SGHTA and CDR2 FQGNSA. Losses at the gene ends were 6 bases for V and 0 bases for J; bases not matched to a gene: 3. This CDR3 spans 14 amino acids. This CDR3 is CASRRDRMNTEAFF. CDR3 sequence (DNA): TGTGCCAGCAGACGGGACAGGATGAACACTGAAGCTTTCTTT.

The chain combines TRBV27 with TRBJ2-7, with TRBD1 matching 8 bases. J gave up 2 bases and V 3 bases, and 9 bases lay outside the gene matches. Looked up from germline, CDR1 is MNHEY and CDR2 is SMNVEV (reference sequence). The length of the CDR3 is 16 residues. The CDR3 DNA reads TGTGCCAGCAGTTTGACAGGGGCCCCTCCCGCCTACGAGCAGTACTTC. It is translated as CASSLTGAPPAYEQYF.

The chain is built from TRBV9 and TRBJ2-7; D gene unclear. This CDR3 has 15 residues. Germline V gene lookup returns CDR1 SGDLS and CDR2 YYNGEE. Deletions cut 1 base from V and 7 bases from J, with 18 bases between. CDR3 region: CASSVLGGPEWEQYF. The CDR3, as DNA: TGTGCCAGCAGCGTACTTGGCGGCCCCGAATGGGAGCAGTACTTC.

This clone was counted a few times. The chain combines TRBV5-4 with TRBJ2-7; D may be TRBD1 (6 bases). Germline loops: CDR1 SGHNT, CDR2 YYREEE (reference sequence). The CDR3 contains 15 residues. Trimming stripped 4 bases from V and 1 base from J, with 15 bases between. This chain's CDR3 is CASSPLQGSSYEQYF. The CDR3 region has the DNA TGTGCCAGCAGCCCACTCCAGGGGTCGTCCTACGAGCAGTACTTC.

The chain employs TRBV11-2 and TRBJ2-6; D is uncertain. The germline gives CDR1 SGHAT, CDR2 FQNNGV. The CDR3 runs 15 residues. V lost 8 bases to trimming and J lost 0 bases, with 11 bases between them. For the CDR3, the DNA is TGTGCCAGCGGGCCAGATATCTCTGGGGCCAACGTCCTGACTTTC. Translation gives CASGPDISGANVLTF. Complete variable domain (other parts from reference TRBV11-2 and TRBJ2-6): EAGVAQSPRYKIIEKRQSVAFWCNPISGHATLYWYQQILGQGPKLLIQFQNNGVVDDSQLPKDRFSAERLKGVDSTLKIQPAKLEDSAVYLCASGPDISGANVLTFGAGSRLTVL.

J is TRBJ2-5 and V is TRBV28; TRBD1 might be the D (6 bases). The V gene's germline CDR1 is MDHEN and CDR2 SYDVKM. Trimming removed 4 bases at V and 3 bases at J, with 9 bases between. This CDR3 is 13 amino acids long. DNA of the CDR3: TGTGCCAGCAGTTCGGGACAAAAAGAGACCCAGTACTTC. The encoded protein is CASSSGQKETQYF.

The V and J genes are TRBV15 and TRBJ1-4; tentative D call: TRBD1 (6 bases). The germline V gene encodes CDR1 LNHNV and CDR2 YYDKDF (reference sequence). The V end lost 2 bases, the J end lost 8 bases, and 12 bases lay between the germline ends. The CDR3 extends over 14 amino acids. The chain's CDR3 is CATSRRTDAEKLFF. The CDR3 nucleotides are TGTGCCACCAGCAGACGGACAGACGCGGAAAAACTGTTTTTT. Complete variable domain (other parts from reference TRBV15 and TRBJ1-4): DAMVIQNPRYQVTQFGKPVTLSCSQTLNHNVMYWYQQKSSQAPKLLFHYYDKDFNNEADTPDNFQSRRPNTSFCFLDIRSPGLGDTAMYLCATSRRTDAEKLFFGSGTQLSVL.